Listed below are T cell receptor beta chains from one sample, sequenced in a study of cytomegalovirus exposure and HLA in healthy donors. TCRdb's copy holds only in-frame clones and misses some; the assay was immunoSEQ multiplex PCR. The sample gives some 150,000 clones, 76% of which show up once; approximately 1.6% is in the top ten. The sample consisted of PBMCs. All receptors come from a woman in her 40s in good health and CMV-seronegative. Each CDR3 is given with its conserved first and last residue. Fields, in order: J gene, D gene, V gene, clone size, CDR3 DNA, CDR3 protein. A D gene is named only where the DNA matches it firmly. Size is stated for part of the rows, as once, few or many counts, or as a class when the clone is expanded.

TRBJ2-1 | TRBD2 | TRBV6-1 | - | TGTGCCAGCAGTGTGGAGCCGGGGGGGACCCTCAATGAGCAGTTCTTC | CASSVEPGGTLNEQFF
TRBJ2-5 | TRBD1 | TRBV5-1 | - | TGCACCAGCAGTGGGACAGGGTCAATCCAAGAGACCCAGTACTTC | CTSSGTGSIQETQYF
TRBJ2-5 | TRBD2 | TRBV18 | - | TGTGCCAGCTCACCTCGACTAGCGGGGCAAGAGACCCAGTACTTC | CASSPRLAGQETQYF
TRBJ2-1 | TRBD2 | TRBV29-1 | - | TGCAGCGTTGGTAGGGGAGCGGGGGGGCCCTACAATGAGCAGTTCTTC | CSVGRGAGGPYNEQFF
TRBJ2-5 | TRBD2 | TRBV7-9 | - | TGTGCCAGCAGCCCCGGGACTAGCGGCCAAGAGACCCAGTACTTC | CASSPGTSGQETQYF
TRBJ2-5 | - | TRBV7-9 | - | TGTGCCAGCAGAAGCGGAACTACACAGGAGACCCAGTACTTC | CASRSGTTQETQYF
TRBJ1-1 | - | TRBV29-1 | - | TGCAGCGTTGGGGGGGGGCTTTGGAACACTGAAGCTTTCTTT | CSVGGGLWNTEAFF
TRBJ2-2 | TRBD1 | TRBV11-3 | - | TGTGCCAGCAGCCCCGGGACAGGGAGGAACACCGGGGAGCTGTTTTTT | CASSPGTGRNTGELFF
TRBJ2-2 | TRBD2 | TRBV9 | - | TGTGCCAGCAGCGTAGTCCCGGGGGGGGCCACCGGGGAGCTGTTTTTT | CASSVVPGGATGELFF
TRBJ2-7 | TRBD2 | TRBV15 | - | TGTGCCACCAGCAGAGATGGTAGCGGGTACTACGAGCAGTACTTC | CATSRDGSGYYEQYF
TRBJ1-5 | TRBD1 | TRBV7-2 | - | TGTGCCAGCAGCCTGGACAGGGATCAGCCCCAGCATTTT | CASSLDRDQPQHF
TRBJ2-7 | - | TRBV20-1 | - | TGCAGTGCTAGGGAACAGTACGAGCAGTACTTC | CSAREQYEQYF
TRBJ2-6 | TRBD1 | TRBV19 | once | TGTGCCAGTAGTTGGGACAGCCTCTCTGGGGCCAACGTCCTGACTTTC | CASSWDSLSGANVLTF
TRBJ1-2 | - | TRBV7-9 | once | TGTGCCAGCAGCTTACGAGGCGGCAGCGGGAACTATGGCTACACCTTC | CASSLRGGSGNYGYTF
TRBJ2-3 | TRBD1 | TRBV4-2 | - | TGTGCCAGCAGCCACGACAGGGGATCATCAGATACGCAGTATTTT | CASSHDRGSSDTQYF
TRBJ1-2 | - | TRBV19 | - | TGTGCCTCCACGAAAGGAGACAACTATGGCTACACCTTC | CASTKGDNYGYTF
TRBJ1-5 | TRBD1 | TRBV2 | - | TGTGCCAGCAGTTCAGGGGGGCAAAGGCCCCAGCATTTT | CASSSGGQRPQHF
TRBJ1-2 | - | TRBV7-9 | - | TGTTCCAGCAGCTTATCAGGGAACTATGGCTACACCTTC | CSSSLSGNYGYTF
TRBJ1-5 | - | TRBV11-2 | - | TGTGCCAGCAGCGCAAACGGACCATGGGGCGATCAGCCCCAGCATTTT | CASSANGPWGDQPQHF
TRBJ2-1 | TRBD2 | TRBV28 | once | TGTGCCAGCAGTTCCCGCCGAACTAGCGGGAGTTTGGACAATGAGCAGTTCTTC | CASSSRRTSGSLDNEQFF
TRBJ2-2 | - | TRBV30 | - | TGTGCCTGGAGCCACGCCAGGACAGCGAACACCGGGGAGCTGTTTTTT | CAWSHARTANTGELFF
TRBJ1-4 | TRBD1 | TRBV4-2 | - | TGTGCCAGCAGCCCTACATCAACCGGGACAGGGAACTATGAAAAACTGTTTTTT | CASSPTSTGTGNYEKLFF
TRBJ1-2 | TRBD1 | TRBV29-1 | - | TGCAGCGTTGAGGGGACAGGATCCTATGGCTACACCTTC | CSVEGTGSYGYTF
TRBJ2-7 | - | TRBV6-1 | - | TGTGCCAGCAGTGAAGCGCTAGGGGTTTCCTACGAGCAGTACTTC | CASSEALGVSYEQYF
TRBJ1-3 | - | TRBV6-6 | - | TGTGCCAGCAGTTACTCGATTGCAGTCTCTGGAAACACCATATATTTT | CASSYSIAVSGNTIYF
TRBJ1-4 | TRBD1 | TRBV4-1 | - | TGCGCCAGCAGCCGCCCCTTCCGGGACAGGGTTTCACGGCTGTTTTTT | CASSRPFRDRVSRLFF
TRBJ2-5 | - | TRBV19 | - | TGTGCCAGTAGTATAGCAGGGGCAGAGACCCAGTACTTC | CASSIAGAETQYF
TRBJ1-3 | TRBD1 | TRBV5-1 | - | TGCGCCAGCAGCTCGACAGGGGGCTCTGGAAACACCATATATTTT | CASSSTGGSGNTIYF
TRBJ1-2 | TRBD1 | TRBV18 | - | TGTGCCAGCTCACCTACAGGGGAATGGAACTATGGCTACACCTTC | CASSPTGEWNYGYTF
TRBJ1-5 | TRBD1 | TRBV9 | few | TGTGCCAGCAGCCCCTCGACAGGGTCTAGCGATCAGCCCCAGCATTTT | CASSPSTGSSDQPQHF
TRBJ2-2 | TRBD1 | TRBV5-1 | - | TGCGCCAGCAGCTGGACCGGGACAGCGAACACCGGGGAGCTGTTTTTT | CASSWTGTANTGELFF
TRBJ1-6 | - | TRBV5-1 | - | TGCGCCAGCAGCTTAGGGACATCAAATTCACCCCTCCACTTT | CASSLGTSNSPLHF
TRBJ2-1 | TRBD2 | TRBV7-9 | - | TGTGCCAGCACCTCGTTTGGGGGCGGGAGGAGGGGGGATGAGCAGTTCTTC | CASTSFGGGRRGDEQFF
TRBJ1-1 | - | TRBV27 | once | TGTGCCAGCAGTTTAGCGAGGAGCACTGAAGCTTTCTTT | CASSLARSTEAFF
TRBJ2-7 | TRBD2 | TRBV7-9 | - | TGTGCCAGCAGCTCGGGACTAGCGGGAGTATGGGAGCAGTACTTC | CASSSGLAGVWEQYF
TRBJ1-2 | TRBD1 | TRBV15 | - | TGTGCCACCACCCCGGGACAGGGCTACTATGGCTACACCTTC | CATTPGQGYYGYTF
TRBJ2-3 | TRBD2 | TRBV9 | - | TGTGCCAGCAGCGTAGTGACTAGCGGAAAGTTCACAGATACGCAGTATTTT | CASSVVTSGKFTDTQYF
TRBJ1-5 | - | TRBV7-8 | - | TGTGCCAGCAGCACATTAAATAGCAATCAGCCCCAGCATTTT | CASSTLNSNQPQHF
TRBJ1-2 | TRBD1 | TRBV5-1 | few | TGCGCCAGCAGCTTGGGACAGGGAGAAAGGGGCTACACCTTC | CASSLGQGERGYTF
TRBJ1-2 | - | TRBV28 | - | TGTGCCAGCAGTCCTTCAGCGTATGGCTACACCTTC | CASSPSAYGYTF
TRBJ1-1 | - | TRBV6-5 | - | TGTGCCAGCAGTTACGGGCAGGGAACTAAAGCTTTCTTT | CASSYGQGTKAFF
TRBJ1-2 | TRBD1 | TRBV30 | - | TGTGCCTGGAGAAGGACAGGGGCATATGGCTACACCTTC | CAWRRTGAYGYTF